This T cell receptor (beta chain) was captured in a study of blood T cell repertoires in COVID-19. Study-level information: Acute and convalescent COVID-19 samples came from the United States, Italy and Spain. PBMCs, B-cell-depleted T cells, or T cells were the source of the cDNA or gDNA that made up the material.

As processed by the authors: Counts of nucleated cells, estimated from reference gene primer amplification, were obtained. Only in-frame clones appear in the TCRdb table, and some are missing; sequencing was by immunoSEQ multiplex PCR. The D gene and trimming were derived from the DNA, and the V and J assignments and clone size from that table. The table has 150,000 to 200,000 clones, around 82% seen once. Sequencing was carried out using peripheral blood. The receptor was derived from a man in his 70s with active or convalescent COVID-19.

The CDR3 region is CASSSGAVMNTEAFF. DNA for the CDR3: TGCGCCAGCAGCTCAGGGGCCGTTATGAACACTGAAGCTTTCTTT. This chain joins TRBV5-1 and TRBJ1-1; D is perhaps TRBD1 (6 bases). CDR3 length equals 15 residues. Trimming left V 3 bases short and J 0 bases short, with 12 bases between. Germline V CDR1 and CDR2: SGHRS, YFSETQ.